This passage covers 14 T cell receptor beta chains from one sample sequenced in a study of early T cells in non-severe SARS-CoV-2 infection. MiXCR was run by TCRdb on the 5' RACE reads, yielding one entry per CDR3 protein. There are over 60,000 distinct CDR3 sequences in the sample; under 9.5% occur only once, and under 7% lies in the top ten. The sequenced material came from whole blood. All receptors come from an adult who was a healthcare worker with PCR-confirmed SARS-CoV-2 infection or an uninfected control (not recorded which).

This clonotype showed up many times. The gene calls are TRBV6-1 and TRBJ2-7, with no clear D. Germline CDR1 MNHNS, CDR2 SASEGT. The CDR3 is 14 residues long. Trimming removed 5 bases from V and 0 bases from J, with 11 bases in between. In nucleotides, the CDR3 is TGTGCCAGCAGTCTTCCCACCAGCTCCTACGAGCAGTACTTC. This sequence encodes CASSLPTSSYEQYF.

This clonotype was seen at least ten times. The rearrangement joins TRBV6-5 to TRBJ1-6; D is uncertain. Germline CDR1 and CDR2: MNHEY and SVGAGI. V was clipped by 0 bases and J by 9 bases, with 12 bases between them. The CDR3 runs 15 residues. The CDR3 protein is CASSYSTGSSSPLHF. The CDR3 DNA follows: TGTGCCAGCAGTTACTCGACGGGATCTTCTTCACCCCTCCACTTT.

J is TRBJ2-3 and V is TRBV28, with TRBD1 as a possible D gene (6 bases). The germline V gene encodes CDR1 MDHEN and CDR2 SYDVKM. This CDR3 comprises 14 residues. Deletions cut 4 bases from V and 8 bases from J, with 16 bases between. Here the CDR3 DNA reads TGTGCCAGCAGTTCCCCCCAGGACAGACCTACGCAGTATTTT. This sequence encodes CASSSPQDRPTQYF.

In its sample, this clonotype was seen many times. The V gene is TRBV24-1, the J gene TRBJ2-5; weak D call: TRBD1 (6 bases). V was pared by 5 bases and J by 0 bases, with 15 bases between. The germline V gene encodes CDR1 KGHDR and CDR2 SFDVKD. This CDR3 has 16 amino acids. This CDR3 is CATSGNGQPNQETQYF. The DNA for the CDR3 is TGTGCCACCAGTGGAAATGGACAGCCGAACCAAGAGACCCAGTACTTC.

This clonotype was seen at least ten times. The chain joins TRBV20-1 to TRBJ2-5, with a possible D match to TRBD1 (6 bases). The CDR3 length is 13 residues. V dropped 5 bases and J dropped 1 base, with 11 bases sitting between them. From germline, CDR1 is DFQATT and CDR2 SNEGSKA (reference sequence). CDR3 region: CSASQGTQETQYF. CDR3 in DNA: TGCAGTGCTTCCCAGGGGACCCAAGAGACCCAGTACTTC.

This clonotype was recorded many times. The chain is built from TRBV11-2 and TRBJ2-7; 12 positions agree with TRBD1. The germline gives CDR1 SGHAT, CDR2 FQNNGV. J gave up 5 bases and V 5 bases, and 4 bases lay outside the gene matches. The CDR3 length is 14 residues. CDR3 residues: CASSRDRGPHEQYF. CDR3 nucleotides: TGTGCCAGCAGCAGGGACAGGGGGCCCCACGAGCAGTACTTC.

The genes are TRBV7-8 and TRBJ1-4; 9 bases map to TRBD1. The germline V gene has CDR1 SGHVS and CDR2 FQNEAQ. CDR3 size: 16 residues. The J segment lost 6 bases and the V segment lost 1 base, leaving 6 bases of the junction unmatched. The CDR3 is CASSLGFWTGDEKLFF. As DNA, the CDR3 is TGTGCCAGCAGCTTAGGATTTTGGACAGGGGATGAAAAACTGTTTTTT. Full variable domain (missing parts from reference TRBV7-8 and TRBJ1-4): GAGVSQSPRYKVAKRGQDVALRCDPISGHVSLFWYQQALGQGPEFLTYFQNEAQLDKSGLPSDRFFAERPEGSVSTLKIQRTQQEDSAVYLCASSLGFWTGDEKLFFGSGTQLSVL.

This clonotype showed up many times. The chain recombines TRBV20-1 with TRBJ2-3; 14 bases fit TRBD2. Germline lookup yields CDR1 DFQATT and CDR2 SNEGSKA (reference sequence). Trimming at V came to 3 bases and at J to 0 bases, leaving 8 bases not matched to a gene. The CDR3 runs 18 residues. CDR3: CSARQGLAGGASTDTQYF. CDR3 DNA sequence: TGCAGTGCTAGGCAAGGACTAGCGGGGGGTGCTAGCACAGATACGCAGTATTTT.

V usage is TRBV27 and J usage is TRBJ1-1; 9 nucleotides agree with TRBD1. The CDR3 covers 14 residues. Trimming at V came to 5 bases and at J to 5 bases, leaving 6 bases not matched to a gene. Germline V CDR1 and CDR2: MNHEY, SMNVEV (reference sequence). The CDR3 DNA follows: TGTGCCAGCAGTGGGACAGGGAGGCGAACTGAAGCTTTCTTT. This sequence encodes CASSGTGRRTEAFF.

This clonotype occurred a few times. This chain uses TRBV6-2 or TRBV6-3 with TRBJ2-3, with D maybe TRBD2 (5 bases). The CDR3 runs 14 residues. The V end was cut by 2 bases, the J end by 2 bases, with 8 bases between. Germline CDR1 MNHEY, CDR2 SVGEGT. The CDR3 DNA sequence: TGTGCCAGCAGTTACCGCGACTACACAGATACGCAGTATTTT. Its translation is CASSYRDYTDTQYF.

This clonotype was detected ten times or more. J is TRBJ1-4 and V is TRBV9; D call uncertain. Germline V lookup: CDR1 SGDLS, CDR2 YYNGEE. V dropped 0 bases and J dropped 8 bases, with 14 bases sitting between them. The CDR3 sequence is 15 residues long. The CDR3 DNA reads as TGTGCCAGCAGCGTAGGCGTCACCCGGCGAGAAAAACTGTTTTTT. It specifies CASSVGVTRREKLFF.

There are many counts of this clonotype. The rearrangement uses TRBV7-9 and TRBJ1-1, with unresolved D. V lost 5 bases, J lost 2 bases, and 12 bases lay in between. Per germline, CDR1 SEHNR and CDR2 FQNEAQ (reference sequence). The CDR3 totals 14 residues. The CDR3: CASSPRVDNTEAFF. CDR3 DNA sequence: TGTGCCAGCAGCCCCCGCGTGGACAACACTGAAGCTTTCTTT.

The gene calls are TRBV7-3 and TRBJ2-2, with TRBD1 matching 8 bases. Germline V lookup: CDR1 SGHTA, CDR2 FQGTGA. V lost 1 base and J lost 7; bases outside the gene matches: 8. The CDR3 contains 16 residues. CDR3 region: CASSLNGQGGGGELFF. CDR3 nucleotides: TGTGCCAGCAGCTTAAACGGACAGGGTGGCGGCGGGGAGCTGTTTTTT.

This clonotype was counted many times. The chain carries TRBV7-3 and TRBJ2-5; D uncertain. Between the trimmed V and J ends, which lost 1 base and 1 base, there was a span of 10 bases. This CDR3 region has 15 residues. The germline CDR1 and CDR2 sequences are SGHTA and FQGTGA. In nucleotides, the CDR3 is TGTGCCAGCAGCTTAAGACCCGGGTCCCAAGAGACCCAGTACTTC. Its translation is CASSLRPGSQETQYF.